What follows are 21 T cell receptor beta chains derived from one specimen sequenced in a study of blood T cell repertoires in COVID-19. Clones were read by immunoSEQ multiplex PCR, and TCRdb kept only the in-frame ones, dropping some. The data hold under 200,000 clones, with about 87% observed a single time. Sequences were obtained from peripheral blood. The receptors shown here come from a man aged 60-69 years with acute or convalescent COVID-19.

In its sample, this clone was seen once. The chain recombines TRBV19 with TRBJ1-5; D may be TRBD1 (6 bases). The V and J ends lost 7 bases and 7 bases respectively, with 17 bases between them. CDR1 is LNHDA, CDR2 SQIVND, per germline (reference sequence). This CDR3 is built from 14 residues. The CDR3 sequence: CASTLLQGTQPQHF. The CDR3 coding sequence is TGTGCCAGTACTCTTCTACAGGGAACCCAGCCCCAGCATTTT.

The CDR3 DNA sequence: TGTGCCAGCAGTGTGACTGCGTTCAATGAGCAGTTCTTC. Its translation is CASSVTAFNEQFF. V usage is TRBV2 and J usage is TRBJ2-1, with no clear D. V was pared by 4 bases and J by 6 bases, with 10 bases between. The CDR3 is 13 residues long. CDR1 and CDR2 from the germline V gene are SNHLY and FYNNEI.

The chain has TRBV24-1 and TRBJ2-2, with 8 bases lining up with TRBD2. This CDR3 has 16 amino acids. The V and J ends lost 6 bases and 5 bases, in that order; junction bases with no gene match: 10. Germline V gene data show CDR1 as KGHDR and CDR2 as SFDVKD. DNA for the CDR3: TGTGCCACCAGTCGACTTACGGGAGGGGGGACCGGGGAGCTGTTTTTT. Translating it yields CATSRLTGGGTGELFF.

This clone was detected only a few times. The J gene is TRBJ2-5, the V gene TRBV5-1; TRBD1 matches at 9 bases. V trimming: 4 bases; J trimming: 5 bases; junction bases outside the gene matches: 6. The germline V gene encodes CDR1 SGHRS and CDR2 YFSETQ. The CDR3 is made up of 14 amino acids. The DNA for the CDR3 is TGCGCCAGCAGCCTTACAGGGGGCAGGGAGACCCAGTACTTC. This translates into CASSLTGGRETQYF.

The chain carries TRBV9 and TRBJ2-7; no clear D gene. The length of the CDR3 is 13 residues. CDR1 and CDR2 (germline): SGDLS, YYNGEE. V was shortened by 0 bases and J by 6 bases, with 10 bases between the two germline ends. This chain's CDR3 is CASSVVSSAEQYF. The CDR3 coding sequence is TGTGCCAGCAGCGTAGTAAGCTCCGCCGAGCAGTACTTC. Together with reference TRBV9 and TRBJ2-7, the CDR3 gives the full variable domain: DSGVTQTPKHLITATGQRVTLRCSPRSGDLSVYWYQQSLDQGLQFLIQYYNGEERAKGNILERFSAQQFPDLHSELNLSSLELGDSALYFCASSVVSSAEQYFGPGTRLTVT.

The V call is TRBV5-1, the J call TRBJ1-1; TRBD1 matches at 7 bases. This CDR3 is built from 13 residues. The V gene end was trimmed by 7 bases and the J gene end by 3 bases; junction bases not matched to a gene: 6. Germline CDR1 is SGHRS and CDR2 is YFSETQ. This chain's CDR3 is CASARDSYTEAFF. Here the CDR3 DNA reads TGCGCCAGCGCAAGGGACAGCTACACTGAAGCTTTCTTT.

The rearrangement joins TRBV7-3 to TRBJ2-2, with 8 bases that match TRBD2. The CDR3 runs to 16 residues. V trimming: 2 bases; J trimming: 11 bases; junction bases outside the gene matches: 13. CDR1 is SGHTA, CDR2 FQGTGA, per germline. This CDR3 reads CASSLGGATSVGELFF. The CDR3 DNA follows: TGTGCCAGCAGCTTAGGGGGCGCGACTAGCGTCGGAGAGCTGTTTTTT.

V usage is TRBV5-1 and J usage is TRBJ1-6, with 7 positions matching TRBD1. The J segment lost 5 bases and the V segment lost 9 bases, leaving 11 bases of the junction unmatched. There are 15 residues in the CDR3. Germline V gene data show CDR1 as SGHRS and CDR2 as YFSETQ. The CDR3 sequence is CATKQGNSDNSPLHF. The CDR3 nucleotides are TGCGCCACAAAACAGGGGAACTCGGATAATTCACCCCTCCACTTT.

Only one count was recorded for this clone. The V gene is TRBV3-1 (or the pseudogene TRBV3-2), the J gene TRBJ2-7, with no clear D. The germline V gene has CDR1 LGHDT and CDR2 YNNKEL (reference sequence). Trimming removed 0 bases at V and 2 bases at J, with 11 bases between. This CDR3 is 15 amino acids long. This CDR3 reads CASSQDPSGAYEQYV. CDR3 nucleotide sequence: TGTGCCAGCAGCCAAGATCCATCAGGCGCCTACGAGCAGTACGTC.

The rearrangement joins TRBV18 to TRBJ2-1; 9 bases match TRBD1. The CDR3 covers 15 residues. CDR1 is KGHSH, CDR2 LQKENI, per germline. The V gene end was trimmed by 6 bases and the J gene end by 5 bases; junction bases not matched to a gene: 8. The CDR3 DNA reads TGTGCCAGCTCGCTCCTACAGGGGGCGGACAATGAGCAGTTCTTC. It specifies CASSLLQGADNEQFF.

This chain connects TRBV7-3 to TRBJ1-2; 7 bases match TRBD1. Looked up from germline, CDR1 is SGHTA and CDR2 is FQGTGA. V lost 5 bases to trimming and J lost 3 bases; unmatched junction nucleotides: 3. CDR3 length: 13 amino acids. The CDR3 DNA sequence: TGTGCCAGCAGCCGACAGGGTGACTATGGCTACACCTTC. Its protein product is CASSRQGDYGYTF.

This clone was recorded once. The chain is built from TRBV12-5 and TRBJ2-3, with D maybe TRBD1 (5 bases). This CDR3 is 16 amino acids long. Germline V gene data show CDR1 as LGHNT and CDR2 as FRNRAP. V was cut by 4 bases and J by 0 bases, with 14 bases left in between. In DNA, the CDR3 is TGTGCTAGTGGTTCAAAAGGGGATTTGAGCACAGATACGCAGTATTTT. It translates to CASGSKGDLSTDTQYF.

V is TRBV29-1 and J is TRBJ1-3, with 11 bases lining up with TRBD1. J lost 3 bases, V lost 1 base, and 8 bases had no gene match. CDR3 length: 17 amino acids. Germline-derived CDR1 and CDR2 are SQVTM and ANQGSEA. DNA of the CDR3: TGCAGCGTTGAAGCCAGCCGGACAGGGGGCGGTGGAAACACCATATATTTT. Translation: CSVEASRTGGGGNTIYF.

The CDR3 sequence: CASSLNREGYTF. The CDR3 coding sequence is TGCGCCAGCAGCTTGAACAGGGAGGGCTACACCTTC. The chain has TRBV5-1 and TRBJ1-2; a possible D gene is TRBD1 (6 bases). Deletions cut 1 base from V and 8 bases from J, with 9 bases between. There are 12 residues in the CDR3. In germline, CDR1 is SGHRS, CDR2 YFSETQ.

The chain combines TRBV18 with TRBJ2-5; TRBD2 might be the D (6 bases). V lost 4 bases and J lost 2, with 8 bases in between. In germline, CDR1 is KGHSH, CDR2 LQKENI. CDR3 size: 13 residues. As DNA, the CDR3 is TGTGCCAGCTCACTGGGACTTCAAGAGACCCAGTACTTC. Protein sequence: CASSLGLQETQYF.

Here the CDR3 DNA reads TGTGCCAGCAGCCCCGGGGGGGACTATGGCTACACCTTC. Its protein is CASSPGGDYGYTF. This chain joins TRBV7-3 and TRBJ1-2; D is perhaps TRBD1 (5 bases). Germline loops: CDR1 SGHTA, CDR2 FQGTGA. CDR3 size: 13 residues. The germline V and J ends were trimmed by 5 bases and 3 bases, with 10 bases remaining between them.

The chain links TRBV3-1 (or the pseudogene TRBV3-2) to TRBJ2-2; D is perhaps TRBD1 (6 bases). CDR1 and CDR2 (germline): LGHDT, YNNKEL (reference sequence). Trimming took off 2 bases at V and 1 base at J, with 11 bases between the two ends. The CDR3 has 16 residues. The DNA for the CDR3 is TGTGCCAGCAGCCAAAGGGGGACGGTGAACACCGGGGAGCTGTTTTTT. It yields the protein CASSQRGTVNTGELFF.

V is TRBV6-5 and J is TRBJ2-7; perhaps TRBD1 as D (6 bases). V lost 6 bases, J lost 4 bases, and 19 bases lay in between. In germline, CDR1 is MNHEY, CDR2 SVGAGI. This CDR3 spans 15 amino acids. CDR3 in amino acids: CASRRTAFLGYEQYV. CDR3 coding DNA: TGTGCCAGCAGGAGGACAGCCTTCTTGGGGTACGAGCAGTACGTC.

V gene TRBV19 combines with J gene TRBJ1-2; D possibly corresponds to TRBD1 (6 bases). This CDR3 contains 17 residues. Germline CDR1 and CDR2: LNHDA and SQIVND (reference sequence). Trimming shortened V by 3 bases and J by 6 bases, and 23 bases separated the two germline ends. The CDR3 region has the DNA TGTGCCAGTAGTATGACACGGGGGGCGACAAAGGCGAATGGCTACACCTTC. This gives the protein CASSMTRGATKANGYTF.

The chain joins TRBV5-4 to TRBJ1-2; 8 bases are a match to TRBD1. This CDR3 contains 12 residues. The junction had 6 bases not matched to a gene; V was cut back by 4 bases and J by 10 bases. Germline V gives CDR1 SGHNT, CDR2 YYREEE (reference sequence). The CDR3 region is CASSLGQGLYTF. In DNA, the CDR3 is TGTGCCAGCAGCCTAGGACAGGGACTCTACACCTTC.

This clone was seen only once. J is TRBJ1-2 and V is TRBV4-3, with D perhaps TRBD1 (5 bases). The CDR3 contains 12 residues. Trimming left V 1 base short and J 7 bases short, with 7 bases between. In germline, CDR1 is LGHNA, CDR2 YSLEER. CDR3 coding DNA: TGCGCCAGCAGCCAAGGGCAGGGTGGCTACACCTTC. Translated, it gives CASSQGQGGYTF.